This passage covers 10 T cell receptor beta chains from one sample sequenced in a study of control samples from healthy donors and cancer patients. Sequenced by immunoSEQ multiplex PCR; TCRdb stores in-frame clones only, minus some. The sample carries about 190,000 clones, about 91% recorded once. Sequencing used blood. The receptors here all came from a man aged 30-40 years in good health.

V usage is TRBV20-1 and J usage is TRBJ2-1; 13 positions agree with TRBD2. Germline V gives CDR1 DFQATT, CDR2 SNEGSKA (reference sequence). The CDR3 length is 19 residues. Unmatched junction bases numbered 17, after V lost 4 bases and J lost 5 bases. In nucleotides, the CDR3 is TGCAGTGCTACTGATCCGACTAGCGGGGGGTTTAATCCCGACAATGAGCAGTTCTTC. Its translation is CSATDPTSGGFNPDNEQFF.

This chain joins TRBV4-1 and TRBJ2-7, with D maybe TRBD2 (6 bases). Trimming took off 4 bases at V and 4 bases at J, with 11 bases between the two ends. The CDR3 loop spans 13 amino acids. The germline CDR1 and CDR2 sequences are MGHRA and YSYEKL. In DNA, the CDR3 is TGCGCCAGCAGCCCCTACGGGGGATACGAGCAGTACTTC. Protein sequence: CASSPYGGYEQYF.

This clone has only one observation. The gene calls are TRBV6-1 and TRBJ1-2, with D possibly being TRBD1 (5 bases). Trimming left V 2 bases short and J 7 bases short, with 17 bases between. The CDR3 length is 15 residues. Germline V gene lookup returns CDR1 MNHNS and CDR2 SASEGT. The CDR3 region has the DNA TGTGCCAGCAGTGAATTAGGGCAGGGCACTCGTGGCTACACCTTC. It is translated as CASSELGQGTRGYTF.

This chain links TRBV10-3 with TRBJ2-3, with 16 bases identical to TRBD2. The length of the CDR3 is 16 residues. Trimming took 5 bases from V and 5 from J; bases not matched to a gene: 4. Germline loops: CDR1 ENHRY, CDR2 SYGVKD. Here the CDR3 DNA reads TGTGCCATCAGTTTGGGACTAGCGGGGGGGGGAGATACGCAGTATTTT. It encodes CAISLGLAGGGDTQYF.

The V gene is TRBV19, the J gene TRBJ2-3, with D perhaps TRBD1 (6 bases). The CDR3 extends over 14 amino acids. The V end lost 6 bases, the J end lost 2 bases, and 12 bases lay between the germline ends. Germline V gene sequence: CDR1 LNHDA, CDR2 SQIVND (reference sequence). The CDR3 bases are TGTGCCAGTAGCCCCACAGGGACCACAGATACGCAGTATTTT. It specifies CASSPTGTTDTQYF.

This clone was seen only once. This chain joins TRBV18 and TRBJ1-4, with 8 nucleotides matching TRBD1. V shed 3 bases, J shed 8 bases, and the junction held 5 bases outside the gene matches. Germline lookup yields CDR1 KGHSH and CDR2 LQKENI. The CDR3 spans 14 residues. CDR3 region: CASSPDRVGEKLFF. CDR3 DNA sequence: TGTGCCAGCTCACCGGACAGGGTGGGAGAAAAACTGTTTTTT.

The chain combines TRBV25-1 with TRBJ2-6, with 7 bases aligning to TRBD1. The CDR3 covers 15 residues. Germline CDR1 reads MGHDK; CDR2 reads SYGVNS. Trimming at V came to 5 bases and at J to 2 bases, leaving 3 bases not matched to a gene. CDR3 coding DNA: TGTGCCAGCAGTCCCGGGACAGCTGGGGCCAACGTCCTGACTTTC. It specifies CASSPGTAGANVLTF.

The CDR3 loop reads CASSPRTGTSGPQEAGELFF. CDR3 nucleotides: TGTGCCAGCAGCCCTCGTACCGGGACTAGCGGCCCTCAGGAAGCCGGGGAGCTGTTTTTT. J is TRBJ2-2 and V is TRBV3-1 (or the pseudogene TRBV3-2), with 11 bases lining up with TRBD2. The junction had 19 bases not matched to a gene; V was cut back by 4 bases and J by 6 bases. This CDR3 contains 20 residues. CDR1 and CDR2 from the germline V gene are LGHDT and YNNKEL (reference sequence).

CDR3 amino acids: CASRRTWRNGEQFF. The CDR3 DNA reads TGTGCCAGCAGGAGGACCTGGCGCAATGGTGAGCAGTTCTTC. The chain employs TRBV6-5 and TRBJ2-1; no reliable D call. CDR1 is MNHEY and CDR2 is SVGAGI in the germline V gene. The CDR3 consists of 14 residues. V lost 6 bases and J 9 bases, leaving 18 bases between the germline ends.

The chain links TRBV10-1 to TRBJ2-7; D is ambiguous. Germline values: CDR1 WNHNN, CDR2 SYGVQD (reference sequence). V lost 3 bases to trimming and J lost 0 bases, with 6 bases between them. The CDR3 spans 13 residues. CDR3 region: CASSDASSYEQYF. CDR3 bases: TGCGCCAGCAGTGATGCAAGCTCCTACGAGCAGTACTTC.